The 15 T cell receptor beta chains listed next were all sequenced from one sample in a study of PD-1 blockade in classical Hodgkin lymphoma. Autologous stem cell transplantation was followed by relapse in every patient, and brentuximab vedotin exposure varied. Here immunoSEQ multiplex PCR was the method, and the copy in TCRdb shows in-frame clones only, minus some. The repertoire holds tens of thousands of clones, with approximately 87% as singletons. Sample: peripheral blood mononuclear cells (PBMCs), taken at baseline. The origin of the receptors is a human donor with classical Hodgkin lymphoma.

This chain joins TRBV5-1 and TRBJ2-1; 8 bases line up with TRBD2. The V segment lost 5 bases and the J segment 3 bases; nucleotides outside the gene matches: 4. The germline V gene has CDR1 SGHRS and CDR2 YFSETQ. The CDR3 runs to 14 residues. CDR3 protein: CASSGLAGYNEQFF. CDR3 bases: TGCGCCAGCAGTGGGCTAGCGGGCTACAATGAGCAGTTCTTC.

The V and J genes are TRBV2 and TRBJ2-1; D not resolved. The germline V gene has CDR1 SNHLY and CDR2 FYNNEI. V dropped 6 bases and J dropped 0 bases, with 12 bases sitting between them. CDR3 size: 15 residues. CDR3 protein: CASSLLYRSYNEQFF. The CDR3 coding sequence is TGTGCCAGCAGCCTACTATATCGCTCCTACAATGAGCAGTTCTTC. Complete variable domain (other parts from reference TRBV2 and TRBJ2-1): EPEVTQTPSHQVTQMGQEVILRCVPISNHLYFYWYRQILGQKVEFLVSFYNNEISEKSEIFDDQFSVERPDGSNFTLKIRSTKLEDSAMYFCASSLLYRSYNEQFFGPGTRLTVL.

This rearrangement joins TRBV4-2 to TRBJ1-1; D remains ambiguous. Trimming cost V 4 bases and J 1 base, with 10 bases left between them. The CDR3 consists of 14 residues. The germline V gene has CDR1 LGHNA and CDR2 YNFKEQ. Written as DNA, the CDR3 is TGTGCCAGCAGCCGGGGAGGGCCGAACACTGAAGCTTTCTTT. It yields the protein CASSRGGPNTEAFF.

The CDR3 spells CASGNLRRNTEAFF. The CDR3 DNA sequence: TGTGCCAGCGGGAACCTTAGAAGAAACACTGAAGCTTTCTTT. The chain carries TRBV27 and TRBJ1-1; D ambiguous. The ends were cut back, 8 bases at V and 2 bases at J, with 15 bases in the middle. In germline, CDR1 is MNHEY, CDR2 SMNVEV (reference sequence). The CDR3 contains 14 residues.

CDR3 loop: CASSHMTGTTQYF. Written as DNA, the CDR3 is TGTGCCAGCAGTCACATGACAGGGACGACCCAGTACTTC. The chain combines TRBV28 with TRBJ2-5; 7 bases are shared with TRBD1. The CDR3 is 13 amino acids. Trimming at V came to 5 bases and at J to 7 bases, leaving 7 bases not matched to a gene. Germline lookup yields CDR1 MDHEN and CDR2 SYDVKM.

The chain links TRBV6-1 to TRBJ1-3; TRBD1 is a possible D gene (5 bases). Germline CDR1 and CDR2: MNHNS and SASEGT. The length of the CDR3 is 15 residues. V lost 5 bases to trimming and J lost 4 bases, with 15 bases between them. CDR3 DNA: TGTGCCAGCAGTCTCCGGGACCGTGGGGGAAACACCATATATTTT. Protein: CASSLRDRGGNTIYF.

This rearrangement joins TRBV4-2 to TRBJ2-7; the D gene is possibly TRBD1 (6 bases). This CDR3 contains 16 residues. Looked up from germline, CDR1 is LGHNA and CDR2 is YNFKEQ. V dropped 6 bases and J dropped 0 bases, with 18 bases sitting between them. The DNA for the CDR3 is TGTGCCAGCAGTACCACACAGGGTTTCGGCTCCTACGAGCAGTACTTC. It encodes CASSTTQGFGSYEQYF.

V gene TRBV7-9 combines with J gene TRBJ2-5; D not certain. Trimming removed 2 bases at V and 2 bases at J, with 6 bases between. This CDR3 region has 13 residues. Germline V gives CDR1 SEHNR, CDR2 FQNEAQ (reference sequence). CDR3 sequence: CASSLNRQETQYF. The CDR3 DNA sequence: TGTGCCAGCAGCTTAAACCGACAAGAGACCCAGTACTTC. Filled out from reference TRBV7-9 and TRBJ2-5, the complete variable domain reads DTGVSQNPRHKITKRGQNVTFRCDPISEHNRLYWYRQTLGQGPEFLTYFQNEAQLEKSRLLSDRFSAERPKGSFSTLEIQRTEQGDSAMYLCASSLNRQETQYFGPGTRLLVL.

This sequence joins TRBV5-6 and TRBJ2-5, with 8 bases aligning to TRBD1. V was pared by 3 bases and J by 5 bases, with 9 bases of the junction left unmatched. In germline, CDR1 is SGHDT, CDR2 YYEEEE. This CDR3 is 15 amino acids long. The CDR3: CASSYDRGRLETQYF. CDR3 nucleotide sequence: TGTGCCAGCAGCTACGACAGGGGAAGGTTGGAGACCCAGTACTTC.

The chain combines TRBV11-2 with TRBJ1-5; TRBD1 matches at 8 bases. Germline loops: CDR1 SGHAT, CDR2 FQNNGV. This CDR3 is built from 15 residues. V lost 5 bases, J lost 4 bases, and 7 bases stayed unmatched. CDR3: CASSPGQGGNQPQHF. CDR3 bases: TGTGCCAGCAGCCCAGGACAGGGCGGTAATCAGCCCCAGCATTTT. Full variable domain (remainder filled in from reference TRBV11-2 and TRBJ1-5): EAGVAQSPRYKIIEKRQSVAFWCNPISGHATLYWYQQILGQGPKLLIQFQNNGVVDDSQLPKDRFSAERLKGVDSTLKIQPAKLEDSAVYLCASSPGQGGNQPQHFGDGTRLSIL.

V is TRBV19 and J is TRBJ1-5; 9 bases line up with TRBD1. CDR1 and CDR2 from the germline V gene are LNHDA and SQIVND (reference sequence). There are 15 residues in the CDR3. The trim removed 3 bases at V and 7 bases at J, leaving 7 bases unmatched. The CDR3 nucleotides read TGTGCCAGTAGTATCCTCCGGGACAGGGACCAGCCCCAGCATTTT. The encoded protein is CASSILRDRDQPQHF.

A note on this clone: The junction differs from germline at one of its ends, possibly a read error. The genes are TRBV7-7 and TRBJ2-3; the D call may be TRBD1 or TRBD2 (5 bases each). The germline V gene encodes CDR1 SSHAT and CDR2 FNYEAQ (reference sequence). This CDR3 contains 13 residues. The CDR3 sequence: CASSPRESDTQYF. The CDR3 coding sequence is TGTGCTAGCAGCCCCAGGGAGTCGGATACGCAGTATTTT.

The CDR3 is CASSSGPRWGEKLFF. CDR3 sequence (DNA): TGTGCCAGCAGCTCCGGACCTCGGTGGGGTGAAAAACTGTTTTTT. V and J are TRBV7-9 and TRBJ1-4, with D unresolved. The ends were cut back, 4 bases at V and 7 bases at J, with 16 bases in the middle. The germline gives CDR1 SEHNR, CDR2 FQNEAQ (reference sequence). The CDR3 is 15 residues long.

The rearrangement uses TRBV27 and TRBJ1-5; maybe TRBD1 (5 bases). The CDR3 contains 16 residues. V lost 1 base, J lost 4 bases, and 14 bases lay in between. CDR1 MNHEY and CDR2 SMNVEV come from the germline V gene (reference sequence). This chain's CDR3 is CASSLFGRAGNQPQHF. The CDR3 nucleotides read TGTGCCAGCAGTTTATTTGGCAGGGCCGGGAATCAGCCCCAGCATTTT.

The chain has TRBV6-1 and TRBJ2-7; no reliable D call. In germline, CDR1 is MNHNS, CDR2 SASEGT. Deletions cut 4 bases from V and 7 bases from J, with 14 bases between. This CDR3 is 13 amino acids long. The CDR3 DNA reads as TGTGCCAGCAGTGCCGACGGACGGTATGAGCAGTACTTC. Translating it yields CASSADGRYEQYF.